The 21 T cell receptor beta chains listed next were all sequenced from one sample in a study of monozygotic twins with inflammatory bowel disease. With the 5' RACE reads reprocessed, TCRdb shows one record per CDR3 protein and no DNA. The sample's table shows roughly 330,000 distinct CDR3 sequences. The specimen sequenced was blood. The receptors here all came from a human donor with ulcerative colitis or Crohn's disease, or a healthy co-twin of an affected twin (not recorded which).

The chain couples TRBV5-4 to TRBJ2-7; TCRdb picks TRBD1, but there is no DNA to check that call. This CDR3 region has 15 residues. Germline CDR1 reads SGHNT; CDR2 reads YYREEE (reference sequence). This CDR3 is CASSPVPSRQGEQYF. Supplemented by reference TRBV5-4 and TRBJ2-7, the full variable domain reads ETGVTQSPTHLIKTRGQQVTLRCSSQSGHNTVSWYQQALGQGPQFIFQYYREEENGRGNFPPRFSGLQFPNYSSELNVNALELDDSALYLCASSPVPSRQGEQYFGPGTRLTVT.

The chain has TRBV20-1 and TRBJ2-5; TCRdb outputs TRBD2, but without DNA this stays unchecked. The CDR3 has 15 residues. Germline V lookup: CDR1 DFQATT, CDR2 SNEGSKA (reference sequence). The CDR3 sequence: CSGLRFGTSVETQYF.

The chain couples TRBV20-1 to TRBJ2-3; TCRdb indicates TRBD2, and absent DNA this call remains unverified. The CDR3 sequence is 13 residues long. CDR1 and CDR2 (germline): DFQATT, SNEGSKA (reference sequence). CDR3 protein: CSARLSGTYTQYF.

The chain has TRBV6-1 and TRBJ2-3; no DNA is available, so the TRBD2 call from TCRdb remains unchecked. This CDR3 contains 16 residues. The germline V gene has CDR1 MNHNS and CDR2 SASEGT. The chain's CDR3 is CASSELAGGPLHTQYF.

This chain connects TRBV20-1 to TRBJ2-5; TCRdb reports TRBD1, a call that lacks DNA to check it against. CDR1 is DFQATT and CDR2 is SNEGSKA in the germline V gene (reference sequence). This CDR3 contains 15 residues. The CDR3 sequence: CSASPLRRRGETQYF.

The chain uses TRBV7-2 and TRBJ2-7; TCRdb gives TRBD1 as the D gene, but with no DNA this cannot be confirmed. The CDR3 totals 14 residues. In germline, CDR1 is SGHTA, CDR2 FQGNSA. The CDR3 region is CASSVTTGTYEQYF.

This sequence joins TRBV28 and TRBJ2-6. Germline CDR1 is MDHEN and CDR2 is SYDVKM. The CDR3 length is 14 residues. Here the CDR3 reads CASSLISGANVLTF.

This sequence joins TRBV7-2 and TRBJ2-3; TCRdb's D gene call, TRBD1, goes unchecked for lack of DNA. The CDR3 totals 14 residues. Germline CDR1 reads SGHTA; CDR2 reads FQGNSA. CDR3 residues: CASSLKPRGDTQYF.

The chain has TRBV30 and TRBJ2-7. The CDR3 spans 15 residues. Looked up from germline, CDR1 is GTSNPN and CDR2 is SVGIG (reference sequence). CDR3 region: CAWSVFGARSYEQYF.

The chain employs TRBV10-3 and TRBJ2-7; TCRdb's D call of TRBD2 is untestable without DNA. CDR3 length: 11 amino acids. The germline CDR1 and CDR2 sequences are ENHRY and SYGVKD. CDR3 region: CAISTGTSQYF.

The genes are TRBV4-1 and TRBJ2-2; the TRBD1 assignment by TCRdb is unverifiable without DNA. Germline V gene sequence: CDR1 MGHRA, CDR2 YSYEKL. The CDR3 extends over 15 amino acids. CDR3 sequence reads: CASRPGQGITGELFF.

This rearrangement joins TRBV20-1 to TRBJ1-1. From germline, CDR1 is DFQATT and CDR2 SNEGSKA (reference sequence). The CDR3 covers 13 residues. CDR3 region: CSASQGPETEAFF.

The chain is built from TRBV4-3 and TRBJ2-1. The CDR3 contains 15 residues. Germline V CDR1 and CDR2: LGHNA, YSLEER. The CDR3 is CASSQDRRMPNEQFF.

The chain links TRBV20-1 to TRBJ2-1; TCRdb returns TRBD1, unconfirmable since there is no DNA. CDR1 and CDR2 from the germline V gene are DFQATT and SNEGSKA (reference sequence). The CDR3 runs to 14 residues. This CDR3 reads CSARDVGVYYWQFF.

J is TRBJ2-1 and V is TRBV28; TCRdb's assignment of TRBD2 cannot be checked, as there is no DNA. From germline, CDR1 is MDHEN and CDR2 SYDVKM. The CDR3 consists of 15 residues. The CDR3 loop is CASSGPSAGSNEQFF.

CDR3 protein: CASSSLPGTSGTGELFF. The V gene is TRBV5-1, the J gene TRBJ2-2; TCRdb lists TRBD2, though no DNA is available to test this call. Per germline, CDR1 SGHRS and CDR2 YFSETQ. The CDR3 contains 17 residues.

CDR3 sequence reads: CASSLPSGDEQFF. The V gene is TRBV11-2, the J gene TRBJ2-1; TCRdb calls TRBD2, which cannot be checked without DNA. The CDR3 has 13 amino acids. Germline CDR1 SGHAT, CDR2 FQNNGV.

The rearrangement links TRBV4-1 to TRBJ2-3; TCRdb's assignment of TRBD1 cannot be checked, as there is no DNA. The CDR3 covers 14 residues. CDR1 MGHRA and CDR2 YSYEKL come from the germline V gene. This chain's CDR3 is CASSQGTGEDTQYF.

The chain combines TRBV4-1 with TRBJ1-4; without DNA, the TCRdb call of TRBD1 cannot be checked. The V gene's germline CDR1 is MGHRA and CDR2 YSYEKL. The CDR3 has 11 amino acids. The CDR3 protein is CASRGGEKLFF.

This sequence joins TRBV4-1 and TRBJ2-7; without DNA, the TCRdb call of TRBD1 cannot be checked. Germline CDR1 reads MGHRA; CDR2 reads YSYEKL. This CDR3 has 15 residues. CDR3 loop: CASSQRQGDLYEQYF.

The V call is TRBV20-1, the J call TRBJ2-1; TCRdb outputs TRBD2, but without DNA this stays unchecked. In germline, CDR1 is DFQATT, CDR2 SNEGSKA (reference sequence). This CDR3 has 13 residues. CDR3: CSATRTSGNEQFF.